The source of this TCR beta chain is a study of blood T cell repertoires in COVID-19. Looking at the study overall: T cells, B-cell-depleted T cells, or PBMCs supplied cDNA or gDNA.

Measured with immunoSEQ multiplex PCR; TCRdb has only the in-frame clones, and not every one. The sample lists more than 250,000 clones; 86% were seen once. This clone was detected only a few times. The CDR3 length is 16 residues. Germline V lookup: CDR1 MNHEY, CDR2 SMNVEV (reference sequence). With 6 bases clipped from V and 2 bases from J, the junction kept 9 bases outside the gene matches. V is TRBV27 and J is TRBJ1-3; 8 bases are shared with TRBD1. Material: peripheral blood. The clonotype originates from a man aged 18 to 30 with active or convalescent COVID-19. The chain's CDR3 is CASRSGTGLTGNTIYF. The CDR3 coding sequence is TGTGCCAGCAGATCAGGGACAGGTCTAACTGGAAACACCATATATTTT.